Listed below are T cell receptor beta chains from one sample, sequenced in a study of blood T cell repertoires in COVID-19. Produced via immunoSEQ multiplex PCR; TCRdb's table is partial and in-frame only. The sample consists of 25,000 to 35,000 clones, roughly nine tenths of them appearing once. Sequenced: peripheral blood. These receptors were obtained from a human donor with active COVID-19. The donor label of this sample is uncertain. CDR3s include the opening cysteine and the closing phenylalanine or tryptophan. Each record gives: V gene, D gene, clone size, J gene, CDR3 protein, CDR3 DNA. A D gene is named only where the DNA matches it firmly. Clone size is given for some rows only: seen once, a few or many times, or a class if the clone is expanded.

V gene: TRBV5-4
D gene: -
clone size: -
J gene: TRBJ2-7
CDR3 protein: CASSLVGQFYEQYF
CDR3 DNA: TGTGCCAGCAGCTTGGTTGGGCAGTTCTACGAGCAGTACTTC

V gene: TRBV23-1
D gene: TRBD2
clone size: -
J gene: TRBJ2-7
CDR3 protein: CASSQSGPGGEYEQYF
CDR3 DNA: TGCGCCAGCAGTCAATCTGGGCCCGGGGGGGAGTACGAGCAGTACTTC

V gene: TRBV27
D gene: -
clone size: -
J gene: TRBJ1-5
CDR3 protein: CASNRDYSNQPQHF
CDR3 DNA: TGTGCCAGTAACAGAGACTATAGCAATCAGCCCCAGCATTTT

V gene: TRBV7-2
D gene: TRBD2
clone size: -
J gene: TRBJ2-3
CDR3 protein: CASSFELAGGPDTQYF
CDR3 DNA: TGTGCCAGCAGCTTCGAATTAGCGGGGGGGCCAGATACGCAGTATTTT

V gene: TRBV20-1
D gene: -
clone size: -
J gene: TRBJ1-1
CDR3 protein: CSASKAGGGSWNTEAFF
CDR3 DNA: TGCAGTGCTAGTAAGGCGGGGGGAGGGAGTTGGAACACTGAAGCTTTCTTT

V gene: TRBV29-1
D gene: -
clone size: -
J gene: TRBJ2-5
CDR3 protein: CSPGLRETQYF
CDR3 DNA: TGCAGCCCTGGACTCCGAGAGACCCAGTACTTC

V gene: TRBV28
D gene: -
clone size: -
J gene: TRBJ2-6
CDR3 protein: CASRPSGLLSGANVLTF
CDR3 DNA: TGTGCCAGCAGACCTTCGGGACTCCTCTCTGGGGCCAACGTCCTGACTTTC

V gene: TRBV3-1/TRBV3-2
D gene: TRBD1
clone size: -
J gene: TRBJ1-1
CDR3 protein: CASSPRQGWSEAFF
CDR3 DNA: TGTGCCAGCAGCCCGCGACAGGGGTGGTCTGAAGCTTTCTTT

V gene: TRBV9
D gene: -
clone size: -
J gene: TRBJ1-1
CDR3 protein: CASSVPSTEAFF
CDR3 DNA: TGTGCCAGCAGCGTCCCATCCACTGAAGCTTTCTTT

V gene: TRBV6-2/TRBV6-3
D gene: TRBD2
clone size: once
J gene: TRBJ2-3
CDR3 protein: CASSTTSAVTSFTDTQYF
CDR3 DNA: TGTGCCAGCAGTACGACTAGCGCAGTAACATCGTTCACAGATACGCAGTATTTT

V gene: TRBV5-1
D gene: TRBD1
clone size: few
J gene: TRBJ2-7
CDR3 protein: CASSLGQGAIEQYF
CDR3 DNA: TGCGCCAGCAGCTTGGGACAGGGGGCGATCGAGCAGTACTTC

V gene: TRBV7-2
D gene: -
clone size: -
J gene: TRBJ1-1
CDR3 protein: CASSRATGGNTEAFF
CDR3 DNA: TGTGCCAGCAGCAGAGCGACAGGTGGGAACACTGAAGCTTTCTTT

V gene: TRBV15
D gene: TRBD2
clone size: -
J gene: TRBJ2-5
CDR3 protein: CATSRGGHGREETQYF
CDR3 DNA: TGTGCCACCAGCAGAGGGGGTCACGGGAGGGAAGAGACCCAGTACTTC

V gene: TRBV7-9
D gene: TRBD1
clone size: -
J gene: TRBJ1-3
CDR3 protein: CASSTRTGGSGNTIYF
CDR3 DNA: TGTGCCAGCAGCACCCGGACAGGGGGCAGTGGAAACACCATATATTTT

V gene: TRBV4-1
D gene: -
clone size: -
J gene: TRBJ2-6
CDR3 protein: CASSPENRAGNVLTF
CDR3 DNA: TGCGCCAGCAGCCCGGAAAATAGGGCGGGCAACGTCCTGACTTTC

V gene: TRBV6-6
D gene: -
clone size: -
J gene: TRBJ2-1
CDR3 protein: CASKSDRGVGFF
CDR3 DNA: TGTGCCAGCAAATCGGATCGGGGTGTCGGTTTCTTC

V gene: TRBV6-5
D gene: -
clone size: -
J gene: TRBJ2-2
CDR3 protein: CASSLSREIGELFF
CDR3 DNA: TGTGCCAGCAGTTTATCCCGGGAGATCGGGGAGCTGTTTTTT

V gene: TRBV20-1
D gene: -
clone size: once
J gene: TRBJ2-1
CDR3 protein: CSAREEGREFF
CDR3 DNA: TGCAGTGCTAGAGAGGAGGGCCGGGAGTTCTTC

V gene: TRBV27
D gene: -
clone size: -
J gene: TRBJ2-7
CDR3 protein: CASSHLIRDTSLQYF
CDR3 DNA: TGTGCCAGCAGTCATCTTATCCGGGACACCTCTTTGCAGTACTTC

V gene: TRBV10-2
D gene: TRBD2
clone size: -
J gene: TRBJ2-2
CDR3 protein: CASSGLAGAFGELFF
CDR3 DNA: TGCGCCAGCAGCGGACTAGCGGGGGCGTTCGGGGAGCTGTTTTTT

V gene: TRBV19
D gene: -
clone size: -
J gene: TRBJ1-1
CDR3 protein: CASRRAGEKAFF
CDR3 DNA: TGTGCCAGTAGGAGGGCAGGGGAAAAAGCTTTCTTT

V gene: TRBV10-3
D gene: -
clone size: -
J gene: TRBJ1-3
CDR3 protein: CAIGTTGNTIYF
CDR3 DNA: TGTGCCATCGGGACAACTGGAAACACCATATATTTT

V gene: TRBV6-6
D gene: -
clone size: -
J gene: TRBJ2-4
CDR3 protein: CASSNAQEGAKNIQYF
CDR3 DNA: TGTGCCAGCTCCAACGCTCAAGAGGGAGCCAAAAACATTCAGTACTTC

V gene: TRBV6-1
D gene: -
clone size: -
J gene: TRBJ2-7
CDR3 protein: CASSEWATWSKVEQYF
CDR3 DNA: TGTGCCAGCAGTGAGTGGGCTACATGGTCCAAAGTCGAGCAGTACTTC

V gene: TRBV11-1
D gene: -
clone size: -
J gene: TRBJ2-2
CDR3 protein: CASSFRQVNTGELFF
CDR3 DNA: TGTGCCAGCAGCTTCAGACAGGTGAACACCGGGGAGCTGTTTTTT

V gene: TRBV7-2
D gene: -
clone size: -
J gene: TRBJ1-4
CDR3 protein: CASSLAGGPNEKLFF
CDR3 DNA: TGTGCCAGCAGCTTAGCGGGGGGGCCCAATGAAAAACTGTTTTTT

V gene: TRBV27
D gene: -
clone size: -
J gene: TRBJ2-3
CDR3 protein: CASRRVDSSDTQYF
CDR3 DNA: TGTGCCAGCAGAAGGGTGGACAGTTCAGATACGCAGTATTTT

V gene: TRBV30
D gene: -
clone size: -
J gene: TRBJ1-5
CDR3 protein: CAWSVLGGSNQPQHF
CDR3 DNA: TGTGCCTGGAGTGTACTTGGGGGGAGCAATCAGCCCCAGCATTTT

V gene: TRBV5-6
D gene: -
clone size: -
J gene: TRBJ2-3
CDR3 protein: CASSSLDTQYF
CDR3 DNA: TGTGCCAGCAGCTCACTAGATACGCAGTATTTT

V gene: TRBV4-3
D gene: TRBD2
clone size: -
J gene: TRBJ2-7
CDR3 protein: CASSPGLAGYEQYF
CDR3 DNA: TGCGCCAGCAGCCCCGGACTAGCGGGGTACGAGCAGTACTTC

V gene: TRBV27
D gene: -
clone size: -
J gene: TRBJ2-7
CDR3 protein: CASRAYREMNFYEQYF
CDR3 DNA: TGTGCCAGCAGGGCCTACAGGGAAATGAACTTCTACGAGCAGTACTTC

V gene: TRBV11-3
D gene: -
clone size: -
J gene: TRBJ2-3
CDR3 protein: CASSLDRLANPGDTQYF
CDR3 DNA: TGTGCCAGCAGCTTAGATCGCCTAGCTAATCCCGGAGATACGCAGTATTTT

V gene: TRBV12-5
D gene: -
clone size: -
J gene: TRBJ2-3
CDR3 protein: CASGAQGDVTDTQYF
CDR3 DNA: TGTGCTAGTGGGGCACAGGGTGATGTGACAGATACGCAGTATTTT

V gene: TRBV2
D gene: TRBD2
clone size: -
J gene: TRBJ2-3
CDR3 protein: CASSIAGDTDTQYF
CDR3 DNA: TGTGCCAGCAGCATAGCGGGAGATACAGATACGCAGTATTTT

V gene: TRBV5-4
D gene: -
clone size: -
J gene: TRBJ1-4
CDR3 protein: CASSWAGIEKLFF
CDR3 DNA: TGTGCCAGCAGCTGGGCAGGGATTGAAAAACTGTTTTTT

V gene: TRBV5-1
D gene: -
clone size: -
J gene: TRBJ2-3
CDR3 protein: CASSLSSSTDTQYF
CDR3 DNA: TGCGCCAGCAGCTTGAGTAGTAGCACAGATACGCAGTATTTT

V gene: TRBV7-3
D gene: TRBD2
clone size: -
J gene: TRBJ2-1
CDR3 protein: CASSLAGGRGEQFF
CDR3 DNA: TGTGCCAGCAGCCTAGCGGGGGGGCGAGGTGAGCAGTTCTTC

V gene: TRBV5-4
D gene: -
clone size: once
J gene: TRBJ2-1
CDR3 protein: CASSLSTSSPYNEQFF
CDR3 DNA: TGTGCCAGCAGCTTGTCAACTAGCAGTCCCTACAATGAGCAGTTCTTC

V gene: TRBV6-2/TRBV6-3
D gene: TRBD2
clone size: -
J gene: TRBJ2-1
CDR3 protein: CASSYIAGGYNEQFF
CDR3 DNA: TGTGCCAGCAGTTACATAGCGGGGGGGTACAATGAGCAGTTCTTC

V gene: TRBV5-4
D gene: TRBD2
clone size: -
J gene: TRBJ2-5
CDR3 protein: CASSNAGGPQETQYF
CDR3 DNA: TGTGCCAGCTCGAACGCGGGGGGGCCCCAAGAGACCCAGTACTTC